One sample yielded the 30 T cell receptor beta chains listed below, sequenced in a study of post-analysis software for immune sequencing data. Broader study findings: The five TRBV segments detected at higher frequency in patients than in controls included TRBV5-6, TRBV5-1 and TRBV20-1.

cDNA libraries for TCR beta contained unique molecular identifiers. TCRdb redid the calling of the PCR reads with MiXCR, one entry per CDR3 protein. In the table there are 400,000 to 500,000 distinct CDR3 sequences, over 30% of which are singletons. No antigen has been assigned to these receptors. Sequencing input: blood. These receptor sequences come from a girl between 2 and 10 years old with multiple sclerosis.

CDR3: CASSPQPQESSYEQYF. Written as DNA, the CDR3 is TGCGCCAGCAGCCCGCAGCCACAGGAGAGCTCCTACGAGCAGTACTTC. This chain uses TRBV5-1 with TRBJ2-7; D may be TRBD1 (5 bases). This CDR3 comprises 16 residues. The V end lost 4 bases, the J end lost 0 bases, and 17 bases lay between the germline ends. Germline V lookup: CDR1 SGHRS, CDR2 YFSETQ.

This clonotype was seen more than once but under ten times. The chain has TRBV6-6 and TRBJ2-5, with D possibly matching TRBD2 (5 bases). Germline loops: CDR1 MNHNY, CDR2 SVGAGI (reference sequence). This CDR3 spans 14 amino acids. Trimming left V 0 bases short and J 5 bases short, with 10 bases between. The CDR3 nucleotides are TGTGCCAGCAGTTACTCGGGTAGGGAGGAGACCCAGTACTTC. As protein: CASSYSGREETQYF.

The chain carries TRBV28 and TRBJ2-5; D might be TRBD1 (6 bases). Germline values: CDR1 MDHEN, CDR2 SYDVKM. The CDR3 runs to 16 residues. Trimming left V 4 bases short and J 11 bases short, with 26 bases between. The CDR3 DNA sequence: TGTGCCAGCAGTTCGCCCCGACAGGAGCTACCCCCTTTGCAGTACTTC. This encodes CASSSPRQELPPLQYF.

The chain is built from TRBV28 and TRBJ2-7; D might be TRBD1 (6 bases). V dropped 8 bases and J dropped 1 base, with 15 bases sitting between them. The CDR3 is made up of 14 amino acids. Germline lookup yields CDR1 MDHEN and CDR2 SYDVKM. The CDR3 sequence is CASREGTGSYEQYF. The CDR3, as DNA: TGTGCCAGCCGAGAGGGAACAGGGTCCTACGAGCAGTACTTC.

The J gene is TRBJ1-1, the V gene TRBV5-5; D gene uncertain. The V gene's germline CDR1 is SGHKS and CDR2 YYEKEE (reference sequence). V lost 1 base to trimming and J lost 4 bases, with 20 bases between them. This CDR3 has 17 amino acids. The CDR3 region has the DNA TGTGCCAGCAGCTTGATGTGGCGGTCGACCTTTACCACTGAAGCTTTCTTT. Amino acid sequence: CASSLMWRSTFTTEAFF.

This chain links TRBV5-1 with TRBJ2-1, with TRBD2 identical over 12 bases. The germline CDR1 and CDR2 sequences are SGHRS and YFSETQ. The V segment lost 4 bases and the J segment 0 bases; nucleotides outside the gene matches: 5. The CDR3 is made up of 17 amino acids. DNA for the CDR3: TGCGCCAGCAGCCTCGGACTAGCGGGGATCTCCTACAATGAGCAGTTCTTC. Translated: CASSLGLAGISYNEQFF.

The V call is TRBV27, the J call TRBJ2-5; no firm D call. CDR1 is MNHEY and CDR2 is SMNVEV in the germline V gene (reference sequence). This CDR3 contains 14 residues. Trimming pared 1 base from V and 1 base from J, leaving 7 bases between. The CDR3 protein is CASSLYRSQETQYF. CDR3 in DNA: TGTGCCAGCAGTTTATATAGAAGCCAAGAGACCCAGTACTTC.

This clonotype was counted between two and nine times. The chain has TRBV5-1 and TRBJ2-7, with 8 bases identical to TRBD1. The germline CDR1 and CDR2 sequences are SGHRS and YFSETQ. The CDR3 loop spans 16 amino acids. V lost 4 bases to trimming and J lost 2 bases; unmatched junction nucleotides: 11. CDR3 region: CASSPLWDRTTYEQYF. The CDR3 coding sequence is TGCGCCAGCAGCCCCCTTTGGGACAGGACCACCTACGAGCAGTACTTC.

The table lists this clonotype with a few counts. This rearrangement joins TRBV20-1 to TRBJ2-1; 10 bases are a match to TRBD2. Germline values: CDR1 DFQATT, CDR2 SNEGSKA (reference sequence). This CDR3 region has 13 residues. The trim removed 5 bases at V and 9 bases at J, leaving 7 bases unmatched. Here the CDR3 reads CSALLAGRGEQFF. The CDR3 nucleotides read TGCAGTGCTTTACTAGCGGGGCGTGGTGAGCAGTTCTTC.

The gene calls are TRBV12-3 or TRBV12-4 and TRBJ2-3; possibly TRBD2 for D (6 bases). The CDR3 has 17 residues. V was shortened by 2 bases and J by 0 bases, with 15 bases between the two germline ends. The CDR3 nucleotides read TGTGCCAGCAGTTTAATTTTCGGCGGGGTTAGCACAGATACGCAGTATTTT. Amino acids: CASSLIFGGVSTDTQYF.

The chain is built from TRBV10-2 and TRBJ1-5, with 7 bases lining up with TRBD1. J was trimmed by 7 bases and V by 4 bases; bases with no gene match: 4. Per the germline V gene, CDR1 is WSHSY and CDR2 is SAAADI. There are 13 residues in the CDR3. CDR3 region: CASSGDRRQPQHF. CDR3 sequence (DNA): TGCGCCAGCAGTGGGGACAGAAGACAGCCCCAGCATTTT.

The sample holds a few counts of this clonotype. The CDR3 loop is CASSYSDRANEQYF. DNA of the CDR3: TGTGCCAGCAGTTATTCGGACAGGGCGAACGAGCAGTACTTC. The chain employs TRBV6-5 and TRBJ2-7; TRBD1 agrees at 8 bases. The CDR3 consists of 14 residues. Germline CDR1 MNHEY, CDR2 SVGAGI. V shed 3 bases and J 5 bases; nucleotides not matched to a gene: 6.

The V gene is TRBV20-1, the J gene TRBJ2-3; 11 bases agree with TRBD2. The CDR3 is 14 residues long. Germline V lookup: CDR1 DFQATT, CDR2 SNEGSKA (reference sequence). This CDR3 is CTALAGATTDTQYF. The CDR3 DNA reads TGCACCGCACTAGCGGGGGCGACCACAGATACGCAGTATTTT.

As concerns this clonotype: Mismatch with germline at one junction end may stem from a read error. The gene calls are TRBV7-9 and TRBJ1-4; D unresolved. The CDR3 is made up of 14 amino acids. Germline V gene sequence: CDR1 SEHNR, CDR2 FQNEAQ (reference sequence). The CDR3 protein is CVSSPRRSREKLFF. CDR3 in DNA: TGTGTCAGCAGCCCCCGAAGGTCACGGGAAAAACTGTTTTTT.

The J gene is TRBJ2-1, the V gene TRBV6-1; 13 positions match TRBD2. V gave up 6 bases and J gave up 6 bases; unmatched junction bases: 14. CDR1 and CDR2 from the germline V gene are MNHNS and SASEGT. This CDR3 is built from 18 residues. In nucleotides, the CDR3 is TGTGCCAGCAGCGATTTTGGACTAGCGGGAGCCGGTGGCAATGAGCAGTTCTTC. It is translated as CASSDFGLAGAGGNEQFF.

The rearrangement links TRBV6-1 to TRBJ1-5; D is uncertain. CDR1 is MNHNS and CDR2 is SASEGT in the germline V gene. This CDR3 has 14 amino acids. V lost 0 bases, J lost 2 bases, and 5 bases lay in between. CDR3 loop: CASSEAGGNQPQHF. CDR3 nucleotides: TGTGCCAGCAGTGAAGCGGGCGGCAATCAGCCCCAGCATTTT.

This clonotype was seen more than once but under ten times. The chain carries TRBV6-5 and TRBJ2-4; weak D call: TRBD1 (6 bases). TRBJ2-5 matches the DNA end more closely, so the J call is doubtful. The germline CDR1 and CDR2 sequences are MNHEY and SVGAGI. This CDR3 has 13 amino acids. The CDR3 sequence is CASSRTEMETQYF. In nucleotides, the CDR3 is TGTGCCAGCAGCCGGACAGAAATGGAGACCCAGTACTTC.

This clonotype appeared a few times. The chain uses TRBV28 and TRBJ2-1, with 9 bases that match TRBD2. The J segment lost 6 bases and the V segment lost 1 base, leaving 4 bases of the junction unmatched. CDR3 length: 15 residues. The germline gives CDR1 MDHEN, CDR2 SYDVKM. The CDR3 here is CASSLYLAGINEQFF. CDR3 nucleotides: TGTGCCAGCAGTTTATACCTAGCGGGGATCAATGAGCAGTTCTTC.

The chain employs TRBV7-9 and TRBJ2-4; maybe TRBD1 (5 bases). V dropped 5 bases and J dropped 12 bases, with 26 bases sitting between them. Per germline, CDR1 SEHNR and CDR2 FQNEAQ (reference sequence). This CDR3 is built from 16 residues. For the CDR3, the DNA is TGTGCCAGCAGCGACACATTCCAGGGAACCCCGCATAATCAGTACTTC. Protein: CASSDTFQGTPHNQYF.

V usage is TRBV18 and J usage is TRBJ1-1; D uncertain. The CDR3 length is 15 residues. Germline V gene lookup returns CDR1 KGHSH and CDR2 LQKENI. Trimming removed 1 base at V and 3 bases at J, with 12 bases between. The CDR3 loop reads CASSPLFPRDTEAFF. The CDR3 nucleotides are TGTGCCAGCTCACCACTTTTTCCGAGGGACACTGAAGCTTTCTTT.

The chain has TRBV11-2 and TRBJ1-6, with D uncertain. The germline V gene has CDR1 SGHAT and CDR2 FQNNGV. The germline V and J ends were trimmed by 0 bases and 7 bases, with 13 bases remaining between them. The CDR3 covers 16 residues. Written as DNA, the CDR3 is TGTGCCAGCAGCTTAGAATTGAGGGCGGAAAATTCACCCCTCCACTTT. Translating it yields CASSLELRAENSPLHF. The variable domain in full, with the rest retrieved from reference TRBV11-2 and TRBJ1-6, is EAGVAQSPRYKIIEKRQSVAFWCNPISGHATLYWYQQILGQGPKLLIQFQNNGVVDDSQLPKDRFSAERLKGVDSTLKIQPAKLEDSAVYLCASSLELRAENSPLHFGNGTRLTVT.

This clonotype was counted at least ten times. This chain joins TRBV18 and TRBJ1-2, with a tentative D call TRBD1 (5 bases). Germline CDR1 KGHSH, CDR2 LQKENI. Trimming took 1 base from V and 9 from J, leaving 9 bases between them. The CDR3 runs 12 residues. The DNA for the CDR3 is TGTGCCAGCTCACCACGGGCAGGGAGCTACACCTTC. The encoded protein is CASSPRAGSYTF.

The chain carries TRBV30 and TRBJ1-4; D remains unclear. Germline CDR1 reads GTSNPN; CDR2 reads SVGIG (reference sequence). This CDR3 spans 14 amino acids. The ends were cut back, 5 bases at V and 0 bases at J, with 10 bases in the middle. The CDR3 loop reads CAWASLTTNEKLFF. The DNA of the CDR3 is TGTGCCTGGGCGAGTCTGACAACTAATGAAAAACTGTTTTTT.

This chain joins TRBV6-5 and TRBJ2-3, with TRBD2 as a possible D gene (5 bases). Germline V gives CDR1 MNHEY, CDR2 SVGAGI. Deletions cut 4 bases from V and 8 bases from J, with 7 bases between. The CDR3 length is 11 residues. The CDR3 region has the DNA TGTGCCAGCAGTTGGGCGGGTACGCAGTATTTT. As protein: CASSWAGTQYF.

V gene TRBV20-1 combines with J gene TRBJ1-2, with D possibly matching TRBD1 (6 bases). Germline-derived CDR1 and CDR2 are DFQATT and SNEGSKA (reference sequence). The V end lost 0 bases, the J end lost 5 bases, and 10 bases lay between the germline ends. This CDR3 has 13 residues. The CDR3 here is CSARDMRGYGYTF. The DNA for the CDR3 is TGCAGTGCTAGAGATATGAGGGGGTATGGCTACACCTTC.

The chain recombines TRBV6-1 with TRBJ1-5, with D maybe TRBD1 (6 bases). The germline CDR1 and CDR2 sequences are MNHNS and SASEGT. V was cut by 7 bases and J by 1 base, with 14 bases left in between. This CDR3 is 15 amino acids long. The CDR3 coding sequence is TGTGCCAGCATTCCCGTCAGGGGCAGCAATCAGCCCCAGCATTTT. This codes for CASIPVRGSNQPQHF.

The J gene is TRBJ2-3, the V gene TRBV27, with 13 nucleotides matching TRBD2. Trimming at V came to 6 bases and at J to 14 bases, leaving 11 bases not matched to a gene. Germline-derived CDR1 and CDR2 are MNHEY and SMNVEV (reference sequence). The CDR3 contains 14 residues. CDR3 DNA sequence: TGTGCCAGCAGGCCGGGACTAGCGGGGTCTCGGGCGTATTTT. Its translation is CASRPGLAGSRAYF.

The V call is TRBV6-6, the J call TRBJ2-7; 11 bases match TRBD1. The germline CDR1 and CDR2 sequences are MNHNY and SVGAGI (reference sequence). The trim removed 5 bases at V and 2 bases at J, leaving 5 bases unmatched. The CDR3 is 15 residues long. The CDR3 bases are TGTGCCAGCAGTATACCGGGACAGGGGGCCTACGAGCAGTACTTC. It encodes CASSIPGQGAYEQYF.

The CDR3 here is CASSFYAYSTDTQYF. The CDR3 DNA reads as TGTGCCAGCAGCTTTTACGCCTATAGCACAGATACGCAGTACTTC. The chain joins TRBV5-6 to TRBJ2-3; D unresolved. The tail of the sequence fits TRBJ2-7 better, so the J call may be wrong. The germline V gene has CDR1 SGHDT and CDR2 YYEEEE. The CDR3 runs 15 residues.

With respect to this clonotype: One junction end disagrees with the germline gene, perhaps due to a read error. The J gene is TRBJ2-1, the V gene TRBV15; TRBD2 agrees at 10 bases. Germline CDR1 and CDR2: LNHNV and YYDKDF (reference sequence). The CDR3 spans 19 residues. CDR3 DNA: TGTGCCACCAGCAGAGATGTGCTAGCGGGAGATCGCCCCTACAACGAGCAGTTCTTC. Translated: CATSRDVLAGDRPYNEQFF.